The 6 T cell receptor beta chains reported below all come from one sample, sequenced in a study of blood T cell repertoires in COVID-19. Data came from immunoSEQ multiplex PCR; TCRdb stores just in-frame clones and leaves some out. The repertoire consists of hundreds of thousands of clones, with roughly 80% occurring once and the leading ten covering 5%. Sample: PBMCs or T cells enriched from blood (not recorded which). These receptors were obtained from a man between 35 and 55 years old who had been exposed to COVID-19.

This chain uses TRBV6-5 with TRBJ2-7; 8 bases are shared with TRBD1. With V trimmed by 8 bases and J by 2 bases, 8 bases remained unmatched. Germline CDR1 reads MNHEY; CDR2 reads SVGAGI. The CDR3 runs to 14 residues. CDR3 in DNA: TGTGCCAGCCGAACCGGGACAGGAACCTACGAGCAGTACTTC. Its translation is CASRTGTGTYEQYF.

V and J are TRBV2 and TRBJ1-5, with TRBD1 identical over 7 bases. CDR3 length: 16 residues. Germline CDR1 and CDR2: SNHLY and FYNNEI. V was clipped by 5 bases and J by 9 bases; unmatched bases: 16. The CDR3 region has the DNA TGTGCCAGCAGTTCCGGGACAGCCGCCCGGGTTGGGCCCCAGCATTTT. Translation: CASSSGTAARVGPQHF.

This sequence joins TRBV3-1 (or the pseudogene TRBV3-2) and TRBJ2-2; TRBD2 matches at 8 bases. The CDR3 runs to 14 residues. Germline V gene lookup returns CDR1 LGHDT and CDR2 YNNKEL (reference sequence). V dropped 6 bases and J dropped 6; count of bases not matched to a gene: 6. In DNA form, the CDR3 reads TGTGCCAGCAGTGTGACTAGCGTGGCCGGGGAGCTGTTTTTT. Encoded protein: CASSVTSVAGELFF.

The rearrangement links TRBV19 to TRBJ2-3, with 7 bases identical to TRBD2. CDR1 LNHDA and CDR2 SQIVND come from the germline V gene (reference sequence). Losses at the gene ends were 4 bases for V and 2 bases for J; bases not matched to a gene: 3. This CDR3 region has 14 residues. In DNA form, the CDR3 reads TGTGCCAGTAGTACTAGCGGTTCCACAGATACGCAGTATTTT. Encoded protein: CASSTSGSTDTQYF.

CDR3 in DNA: TGTGCCAGTAGACTTCTGGGGCAGGACACCGGGGAGCTGTTTTTT. Translated: CASRLLGQDTGELFF. V and J are TRBV19 and TRBJ2-2, with D possibly matching TRBD1 (5 bases). Trimming cost V 6 bases and J 3 bases, with 14 bases left between them. Germline-derived CDR1 and CDR2 are LNHDA and SQIVND (reference sequence). This CDR3 is 15 amino acids long. Based on the CDR3 plus reference TRBV19 and TRBJ2-2, the full variable domain is DGGITQSPKYLFRKEGQNVTLSCEQNLNHDAMYWYRQDPGQGLRLIYYSQIVNDFQKGDIAEGYSVSREKKESFPLTVTSAQKNPTAFYLCASRLLGQDTGELFFGEGSRLTVL.

The chain links TRBV3-1 (or the pseudogene TRBV3-2) to TRBJ2-3, with D unresolved. Germline V gene lookup returns CDR1 LGHDT and CDR2 YNNKEL (reference sequence). V dropped 5 bases and J dropped 3 bases, with 3 bases sitting between them. The CDR3 is 11 amino acids. CDR3 sequence (DNA): TGTGCCAGCAGCTCAACAGATACGCAGTATTTT. It specifies CASSSTDTQYF.